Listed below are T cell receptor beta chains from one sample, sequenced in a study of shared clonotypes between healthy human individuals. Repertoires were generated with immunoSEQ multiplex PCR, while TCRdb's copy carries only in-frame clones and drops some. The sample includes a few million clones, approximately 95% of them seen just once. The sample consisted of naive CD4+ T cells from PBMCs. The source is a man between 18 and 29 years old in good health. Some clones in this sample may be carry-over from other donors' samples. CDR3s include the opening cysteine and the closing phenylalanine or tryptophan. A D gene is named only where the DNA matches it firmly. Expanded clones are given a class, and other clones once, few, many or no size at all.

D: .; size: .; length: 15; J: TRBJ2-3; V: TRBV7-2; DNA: TGTGCCAGCAGCTTAGGGGTCTTCATGGGGGATACGCAGTATTTT; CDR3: CASSLGVFMGDTQYF
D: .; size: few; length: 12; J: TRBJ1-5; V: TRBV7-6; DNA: TGTGCCAGCAGCCCGAGGGATCAGCCCCAGCATTTT; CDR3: CASSPRDQPQHF
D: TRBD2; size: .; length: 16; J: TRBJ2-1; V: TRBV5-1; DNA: TGCGCCAGCAGCTTGGTCGGCCTAGCGGGACCCAATGAGCAGTTCTTC; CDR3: CASSLVGLAGPNEQFF
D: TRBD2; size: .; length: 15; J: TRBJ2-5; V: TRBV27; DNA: TGTGCCAGCAGCTCAAAGGGACTAGCGGAAGAGACCCAGTACTTC; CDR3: CASSSKGLAEETQYF
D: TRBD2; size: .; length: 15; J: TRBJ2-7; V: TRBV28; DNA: TGTGCCAGCAGTTTTACAGCTAGCGGGGCCTACGAGCAGTACTTC; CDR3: CASSFTASGAYEQYF
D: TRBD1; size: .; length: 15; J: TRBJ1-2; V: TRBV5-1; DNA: TGCGCCAGCAGCCCGGGACAGGGGGCGTTTAATGGCTACACCTTC; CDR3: CASSPGQGAFNGYTF
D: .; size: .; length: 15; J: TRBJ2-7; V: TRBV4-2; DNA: TGTGCCAGCAGCCAAGTTACAGGGTCGCCCTACGAGCAGTACTTC; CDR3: CASSQVTGSPYEQYF
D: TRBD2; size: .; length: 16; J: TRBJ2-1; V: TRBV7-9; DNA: TGTGCCAGCAGCTTAAATCGCGGGAGGGCCAGCAATGAGCAGTTCTTC; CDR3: CASSLNRGRASNEQFF
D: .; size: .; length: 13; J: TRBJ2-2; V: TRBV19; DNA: TGTGCCAGTTTCGGGATCAACACCGGGGAGCTGTTTTTT; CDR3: CASFGINTGELFF
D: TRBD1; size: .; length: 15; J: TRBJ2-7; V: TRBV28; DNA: TGTGCCAGCAGACTAACTAGGGGGCGTATTTACGAGCAGTACTTC; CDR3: CASRLTRGRIYEQYF
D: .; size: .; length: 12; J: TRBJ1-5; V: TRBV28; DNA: TGTGCCAGCAGTTTGGAGCGTCAGCCCCAGCATTTT; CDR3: CASSLERQPQHF
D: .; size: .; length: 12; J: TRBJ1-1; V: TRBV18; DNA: TGTGCCAGCTCACCCTCGCAGGGAGAAGCTTTCTTT; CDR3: CASSPSQGEAFF
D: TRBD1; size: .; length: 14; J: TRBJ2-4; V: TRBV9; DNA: TGTGCCAGCAGCGTAGGGCAGGGGGCGGGCATTCAGTACTTC; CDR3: CASSVGQGAGIQYF
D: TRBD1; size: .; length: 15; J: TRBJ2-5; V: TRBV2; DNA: TGTGCCAGCATCGTTACGGGACAGGGGACAGAGACCCAGTACTTC; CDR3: CASIVTGQGTETQYF
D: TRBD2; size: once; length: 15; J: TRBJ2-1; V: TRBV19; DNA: TGTGCCAGTAGTACCGGACTAGTCGGCCACAATGAGCAGTTCTTC; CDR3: CASSTGLVGHNEQFF
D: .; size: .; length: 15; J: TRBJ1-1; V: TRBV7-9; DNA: TGTGCCAGCAGCTTAGGGAGAGACCTGGTCACTGAAGCTTTCTTT; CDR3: CASSLGRDLVTEAFF
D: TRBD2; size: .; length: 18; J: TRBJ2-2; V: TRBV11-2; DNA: TGTGCCAGCAGCTCGGGACTAGCGCTTTACGGTGGCACCGGGGAGCTGTTTTTT; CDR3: CASSSGLALYGGTGELFF
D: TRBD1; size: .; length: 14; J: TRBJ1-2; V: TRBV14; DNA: TGTGCCAGCAGACTTACAGGGGCGGGTTATGGCTACACCTTC; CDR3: CASRLTGAGYGYTF
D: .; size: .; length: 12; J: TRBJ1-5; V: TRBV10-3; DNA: TGTGCCAGCGGGGGGGGCCCTCAGCCCCAGCATTTT; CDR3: CASGGGPQPQHF
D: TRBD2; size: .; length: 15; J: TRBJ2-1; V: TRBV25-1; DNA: TGTGCCAGGGTTCCTGCGGGAGGCCCCTACAATGAGCAGTTCTTC; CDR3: CARVPAGGPYNEQFF
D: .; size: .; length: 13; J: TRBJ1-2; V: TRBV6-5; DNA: TGTGCCAGCAGTTACCCGGGGCAGGGTGGCTACACCTTC; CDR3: CASSYPGQGGYTF
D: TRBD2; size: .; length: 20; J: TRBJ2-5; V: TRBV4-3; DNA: TGCGCCAGCAGCCGCTTCGGGACTAGCGGGAGTGGTGGATATCAAGAGACCCAGTACTTC; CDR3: CASSRFGTSGSGGYQETQYF
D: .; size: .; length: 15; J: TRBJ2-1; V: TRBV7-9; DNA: TGTGCCAGCAGCTTGGCGGGGAGAGCTCACAATGAGCAGTTCTTC; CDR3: CASSLAGRAHNEQFF
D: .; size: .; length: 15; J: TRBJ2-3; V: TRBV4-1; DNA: TGCGCCAGCAGCTTCCTACGAGCCTTCACAGATACGCAGTATTTT; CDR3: CASSFLRAFTDTQYF
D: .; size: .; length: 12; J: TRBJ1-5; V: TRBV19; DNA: TGTGCCAGTAGTCCACGCCCTTGGCCCCAGCATTTT; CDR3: CASSPRPWPQHF
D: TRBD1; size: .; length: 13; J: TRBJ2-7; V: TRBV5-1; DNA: TGCGCCAGCAGCTCGGGACAGCGTTACGAGCAGTACTTC; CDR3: CASSSGQRYEQYF
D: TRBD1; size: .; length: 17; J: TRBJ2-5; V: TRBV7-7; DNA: TGTGCCAGCAGCTTAGTATCGACAGGGTCTACGCCCGCGACCCAGTACTTC; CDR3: CASSLVSTGSTPATQYF